These T cell receptor beta chains were read from a single sample in a study of cytomegalovirus exposure and HLA in healthy donors. Sequencing was performed with immunoSEQ multiplex PCR; in TCRdb, only in-frame clones are kept and a portion is missing. The data show 150,000 to 200,000 clones, approximately 84% seen once. The sequenced material came from PBMCs. The receptors were sampled from a boy aged 10-17 years in good health and CMV-seronegative. Each CDR3 is given without its conserved first and last residue. Fields, in order: D gene, V gene, CDR3 protein. D genes are given only for firm matches.

>TRBD2|TRBV27
ASSSTSGRANEQF
>.|TRBV29-1
SVLASLEQY
>TRBD1|TRBV6-1
ASSIQTGVQVEQY
>.|TRBV29-1
STARENEQF
>.|TRBV5-1
ASSPVAEGEQY
>.|TRBV5-6
ASSLLGSNYGYT
>.|TRBV9
ASSGSSGANVLT
>TRBD1|TRBV28
ASSFWTGQETQY
>.|TRBV7-3
ASSYDRLHTEAF
>.|TRBV5-4
AIRYTLDWLFEQY
>.|TRBV6-5
ASSSARQRSSYEQY
>TRBD2|TRBV5-1
ASSWTGLAEGTQY
>.|TRBV7-2
ASSLAFRGGTYEQY
>.|TRBV18
ASSTGSPYGYT
>TRBD2|TRBV29-1
SVQREATGELF
>TRBD2|TRBV29-1
SFRTSGFDEQF
>.|TRBV7-9
SSSWGGNQPQH
>.|TRBV12-2
ASRLGVRQGVSRYGYT
>.|TRBV7-3
ASSSTGTAYTGELF